This T cell receptor (beta chain) was found in a study of T cells in Graves' hyperthyroidism and ophthalmopathy. Turning to the study itself: Peripheral blood was collected at initial diagnosis, before any treatment.

Trimming took 2 bases from V and 0 from J, leaving 17 bases between them. CDR1 MNHNS and CDR2 SASEGT come from the germline V gene. This CDR3 region has 18 residues. The table lists this clonotype with a count of one. Regions amplified from RNA transcripts were the TCR beta CDR3 regions. The TCR CDR3 first-round RT-PCR relied on the HTBI primer set. TCRdb fed the multiplex PCR reads into MiXCR, producing one record per CDR3 protein. The sample gives hundreds of thousands of distinct CDR3 sequences, more than 15% of which show up once; 2.5% to 4% is in the top ten. This TCR was sampled from a woman in her 40s with Graves' ophthalmopathy. The sample consisted of blood. The rearrangement uses TRBV6-1 and TRBJ2-1, with D perhaps TRBD1 (5 bases). CDR3 amino acids: CASSESRTPTSSYNEQFF. CDR3 bases: TGTGCCAGCAGTGAATCTAGGACACCTACAAGCTCCTACAATGAGCAGTTCTTC.